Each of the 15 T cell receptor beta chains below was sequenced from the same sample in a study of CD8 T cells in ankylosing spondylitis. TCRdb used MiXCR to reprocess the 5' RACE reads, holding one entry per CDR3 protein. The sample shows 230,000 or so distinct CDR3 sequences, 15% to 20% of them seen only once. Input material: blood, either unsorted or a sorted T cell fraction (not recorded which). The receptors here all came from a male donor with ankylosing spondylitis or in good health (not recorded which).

The CDR3, as DNA: TGTGCCAGCAAGGGACAGAACACCGGGGAGCTGTTTTTT. Encoded protein: CASKGQNTGELFF. The chain employs TRBV3-1 and TRBJ2-2; possibly TRBD1 for D (6 bases). Trimming stripped 7 bases from V and 1 base from J, with 7 bases between. This CDR3 is 13 amino acids long. Germline lookup yields CDR1 LGHDT and CDR2 YNNKEL (reference sequence).

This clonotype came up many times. This CDR3 is CASSRPFNNEQFF. CDR3 sequence (DNA): TGTGCCAGCAGCCGCCCCTTTAACAATGAGCAGTTCTTC. The rearrangement links TRBV5-5 to TRBJ2-1; D remains unclear. Germline V CDR1 and CDR2: SGHKS, YYEKEE (reference sequence). V was clipped by 4 bases and J by 5 bases, with 10 bases between them. This CDR3 has 13 residues.

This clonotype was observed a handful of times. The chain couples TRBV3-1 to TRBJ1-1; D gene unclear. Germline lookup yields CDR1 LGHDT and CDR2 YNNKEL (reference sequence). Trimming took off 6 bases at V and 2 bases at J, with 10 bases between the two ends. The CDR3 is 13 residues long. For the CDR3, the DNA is TGTGCCAGCAGGTGGAGGGAAAACACTGAAGCTTTCTTT. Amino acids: CASRWRENTEAFF. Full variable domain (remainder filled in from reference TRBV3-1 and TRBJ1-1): DTAVSQTPKYLVTQMGNDKSIKCEQNLGHDTMYWYKQDSKKFLKIMFSYNNKELIINETVPNRFSPKSPDKAHLNLHINSLELGDSAVYFCASRWRENTEAFFGQGTRLTVV.

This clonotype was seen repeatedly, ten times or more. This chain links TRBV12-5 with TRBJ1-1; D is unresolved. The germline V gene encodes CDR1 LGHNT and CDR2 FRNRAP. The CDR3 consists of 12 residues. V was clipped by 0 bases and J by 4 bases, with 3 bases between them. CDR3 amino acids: CASGLVVTEAFF. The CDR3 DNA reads TGTGCTAGTGGTTTGGTCGTCACTGAAGCTTTCTTT.

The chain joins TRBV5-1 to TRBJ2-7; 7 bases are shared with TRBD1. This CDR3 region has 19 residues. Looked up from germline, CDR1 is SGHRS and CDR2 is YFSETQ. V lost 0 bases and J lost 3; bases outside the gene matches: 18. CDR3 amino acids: CASSLVWDRAPINCYEQYF. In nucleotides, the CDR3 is TGCGCCAGCAGCTTGGTGTGGGACAGAGCTCCTATTAACTGCTACGAGCAGTACTTC.

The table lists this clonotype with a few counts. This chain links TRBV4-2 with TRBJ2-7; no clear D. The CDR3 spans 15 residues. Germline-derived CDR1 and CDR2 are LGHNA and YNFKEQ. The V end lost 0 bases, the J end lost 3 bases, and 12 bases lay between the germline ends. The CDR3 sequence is CASSQESAEDYEQYF. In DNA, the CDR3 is TGTGCCAGCAGCCAAGAATCGGCTGAGGACTACGAGCAGTACTTC.

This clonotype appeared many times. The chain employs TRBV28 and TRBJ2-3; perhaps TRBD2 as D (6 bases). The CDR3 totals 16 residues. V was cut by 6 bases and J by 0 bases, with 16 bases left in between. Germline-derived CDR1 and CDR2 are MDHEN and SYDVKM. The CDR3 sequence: CASSPAGAGSTDTQYF. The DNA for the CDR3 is TGTGCCAGCAGCCCCGCTGGGGCGGGAAGCACAGATACGCAGTATTTT.

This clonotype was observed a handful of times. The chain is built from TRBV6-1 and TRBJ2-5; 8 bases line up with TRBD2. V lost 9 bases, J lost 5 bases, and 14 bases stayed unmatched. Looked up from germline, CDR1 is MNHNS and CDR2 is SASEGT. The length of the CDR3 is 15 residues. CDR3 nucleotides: TGTGCCAGTAACACCTGGTCGGGAGGGAGTGAGACCCAGTACTTC. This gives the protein CASNTWSGGSETQYF.

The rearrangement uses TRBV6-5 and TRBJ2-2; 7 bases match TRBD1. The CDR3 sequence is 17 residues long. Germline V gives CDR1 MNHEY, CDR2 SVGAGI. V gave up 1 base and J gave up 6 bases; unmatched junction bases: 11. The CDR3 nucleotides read TGTGCCAGCAGTTACTGGGGCGGACAGGCGCCCCCCGGGGAGCTGTTTTTT. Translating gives CASSYWGGQAPPGELFF.

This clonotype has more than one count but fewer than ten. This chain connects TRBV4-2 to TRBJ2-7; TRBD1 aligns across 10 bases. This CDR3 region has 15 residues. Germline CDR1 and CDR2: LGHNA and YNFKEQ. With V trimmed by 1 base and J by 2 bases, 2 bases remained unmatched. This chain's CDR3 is CASSQGTGGTYEQYF. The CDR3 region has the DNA TGTGCCAGCAGCCAAGGGACAGGGGGAACCTACGAGCAGTACTTC.

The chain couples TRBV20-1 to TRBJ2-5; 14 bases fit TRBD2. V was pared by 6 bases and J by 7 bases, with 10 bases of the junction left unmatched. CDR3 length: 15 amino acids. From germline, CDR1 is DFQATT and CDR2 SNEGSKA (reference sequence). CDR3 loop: CSAEGGTSGRGTQYF. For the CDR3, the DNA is TGCAGTGCCGAAGGCGGGACTAGCGGGAGAGGGACCCAGTACTTC.

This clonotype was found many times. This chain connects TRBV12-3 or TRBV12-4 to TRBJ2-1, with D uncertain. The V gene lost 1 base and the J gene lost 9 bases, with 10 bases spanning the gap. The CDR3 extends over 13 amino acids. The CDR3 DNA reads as TGTGCCAGCAGTTTAGGTACCTTTCCTGAGCAGTTCTTC. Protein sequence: CASSLGTFPEQFF.

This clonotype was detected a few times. CDR3 coding DNA: TGTGCCAGCAGTCCGGCGGGGGGAGGGGGCGATACGCAGTATTTT. Its translation is CASSPAGGGGDTQYF. The chain combines TRBV27 with TRBJ2-3; D perhaps matches TRBD2 (8 bases). The V and J ends lost 5 bases and 6 bases respectively, with 18 bases between them. Germline V gene data show CDR1 as MNHEY and CDR2 as SMNVEV (reference sequence). CDR3 length: 15 amino acids.

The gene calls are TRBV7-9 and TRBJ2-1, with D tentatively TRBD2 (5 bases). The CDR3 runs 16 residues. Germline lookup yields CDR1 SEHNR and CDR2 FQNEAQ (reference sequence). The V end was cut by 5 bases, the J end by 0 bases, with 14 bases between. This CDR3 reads CASSPSTGSSYNEQFF. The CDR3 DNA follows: TGTGCCAGCAGCCCCTCGACTGGGAGCTCCTACAATGAGCAGTTCTTC.

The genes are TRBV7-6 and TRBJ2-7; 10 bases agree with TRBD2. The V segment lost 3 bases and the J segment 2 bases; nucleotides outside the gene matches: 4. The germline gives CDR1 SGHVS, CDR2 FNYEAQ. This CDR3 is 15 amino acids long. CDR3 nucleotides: TGTGCCAGCAGCTTGGAAGCGGGAGGGACCTACGAGCAGTACTTC. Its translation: CASSLEAGGTYEQYF. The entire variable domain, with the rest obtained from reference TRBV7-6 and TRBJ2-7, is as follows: GAGVSQSPRYKVTKRGQDVALRCDPISGHVSLYWYRQALGQGPEFLTYFNYEAQQDKSGLPNDRFSAERPEGSISTLTIQRTEQRDSAMYRCASSLEAGGTYEQYFGPGTRLTVT.